The next 11 T cell receptor beta chains were all read from a single sample in a study of OX40 agonist ivuxolimab in advanced cancers. Only in-frame clones appear in the TCRdb table, and some are missing; sequencing was by immunoSEQ multiplex PCR. The sample shows about 64,000 clones, approximately 78% of them seen only once. The source was CD4+ or CD8+ T cells sorted from blood, collected in a trial of the OX40 agonist ivuxolimab. The receptors come from an adult with an advanced solid tumor such as melanoma, head and neck, liver or kidney cancer.

This chain links TRBV4-3 with TRBJ2-7; TRBD2 matches at 13 bases. The CDR3 sequence is 14 residues long. CDR1 and CDR2 (germline): LGHNA, YSLEER. J was trimmed by 7 bases and V by 4 bases; bases with no gene match: 4. In DNA, the CDR3 is TGCGCCAGCAGCCGGGGACTAGCGGGACGAGAGCAGTACTTC. It specifies CASSRGLAGREQYF.

The V call is TRBV2, the J call TRBJ2-7; 10 nucleotides line up with TRBD1. CDR3 length equals 14 residues. Per germline, CDR1 SNHLY and CDR2 FYNNEI. The V gene end was trimmed by 7 bases and the J gene end by 4 bases; junction bases not matched to a gene: 7. CDR3 sequence (DNA): TGTGCCAGCACTCGACAGGGGGCTAGGTACGAGCAGTACTTC. Translating it yields CASTRQGARYEQYF. The whole variable domain, remainder taken from reference TRBV2 and TRBJ2-7, is EPEVTQTPSHQVTQMGQEVILRCVPISNHLYFYWYRQILGQKVEFLVSFYNNEISEKSEIFDDQFSVERPDGSNFTLKIRSTKLEDSAMYFCASTRQGARYEQYFGPGTRLTVT.

The chain combines TRBV6-1 with TRBJ1-4, with TRBD1 as a possible D gene (5 bases). This CDR3 is 16 amino acids long. V was clipped by 1 base and J by 7 bases, with 16 bases between them. Germline V gene lookup returns CDR1 MNHNS and CDR2 SASEGT. The CDR3 loop is CASSEVHGGVGEKLFF. The CDR3 DNA sequence: TGTGCCAGCAGTGAAGTACACGGGGGAGTGGGTGAAAAACTGTTTTTT.

The V and J genes are TRBV19 and TRBJ2-1, with D perhaps TRBD2 (5 bases). V shed 5 bases and J shed 12 bases, with 11 bases lying between them. Germline CDR1 LNHDA, CDR2 SQIVND (reference sequence). This CDR3 spans 11 amino acids. This CDR3 reads CASSVGVWQFF. CDR3 bases: TGTGCCAGTAGTGTCGGGGTTTGGCAGTTCTTC. Combining the CDR3 with reference TRBV19 and TRBJ2-1 gives the whole variable domain DGGITQSPKYLFRKEGQNVTLSCEQNLNHDAMYWYRQDPGQGLRLIYYSQIVNDFQKGDIAEGYSVSREKKESFPLTVTSAQKNPTAFYLCASSVGVWQFFGPGTRLTVL.

The chain is built from TRBV7-9 and TRBJ2-3; 11 nucleotides line up with TRBD1. V gave up 3 bases and J gave up 5 bases; unmatched junction bases: 7. The germline CDR1 and CDR2 sequences are SEHNR and FQNEAQ (reference sequence). The CDR3 consists of 16 residues. The CDR3 bases are TGTGCCAGCAGCTTCGGGGACAGGGGGACGCAAGATACGCAGTATTTT. Amino acid sequence: CASSFGDRGTQDTQYF.

This rearrangement joins TRBV11-2 to TRBJ1-1; D is unresolved. Trimming took 2 bases from V and 3 from J, leaving 7 bases between them. This CDR3 has 13 residues. CDR1 SGHAT and CDR2 FQNNGV come from the germline V gene. The CDR3 bases are TGTGCCAGCAGCTTAAATCCGGACACTGAAGCTTTCTTT. Translating it yields CASSLNPDTEAFF.

This rearrangement joins TRBV18 to TRBJ1-1; no clear D. CDR1 KGHSH and CDR2 LQKENI come from the germline V gene. Trimming took off 4 bases at V and 4 bases at J, with 13 bases between the two ends. This CDR3 has 14 amino acids. CDR3 sequence reads: CASSQQIGSTEAFF. The CDR3 DNA sequence: TGTGCCAGCTCACAACAGATAGGGAGCACTGAAGCTTTCTTT.

The rearrangement joins TRBV19 to TRBJ2-1; 7 bases line up with TRBD1. Looked up from germline, CDR1 is LNHDA and CDR2 is SQIVND (reference sequence). Trimming took 8 bases from V and 3 from J; bases not matched to a gene: 4. The CDR3 length is 13 residues. Here the CDR3 DNA reads TGTGCCAGTGCACGACAGGGCTACAATGAGCAGTTCTTC. Translating it yields CASARQGYNEQFF.

The chain is built from TRBV18 and TRBJ2-2; TRBD1 is a possible D gene (6 bases). Germline CDR1 KGHSH, CDR2 LQKENI. V lost 5 bases, J lost 3 bases, and 10 bases lay in between. The CDR3 runs to 14 residues. The DNA of the CDR3 is TGTGCCAGCTCAGAACGGACAGACACCGGGGAGCTGTTTTTT. Its protein product is CASSERTDTGELFF.

The J gene is TRBJ1-5, the V gene TRBV10-3; no firm D call. The CDR3 is 15 residues long. The V gene lost 2 bases and the J gene lost 1 base, with 9 bases spanning the gap. Germline CDR1 is ENHRY and CDR2 is SYGVKD. This CDR3 is CAISEVAGSNQPQHF. The CDR3 DNA follows: TGTGCCATCAGTGAGGTGGCGGGAAGCAATCAGCCCCAGCATTTT.

The J gene is TRBJ1-2, the V gene TRBV19, with no clear D. V gave up 10 bases and J gave up 0 bases, with 12 bases separating them. Germline-derived CDR1 and CDR2 are LNHDA and SQIVND (reference sequence). The CDR3 runs to 13 residues. The CDR3 sequence: CATNGQANYGYTF. Written as DNA, the CDR3 is TGTGCCACCAATGGGCAGGCTAACTATGGCTACACCTTC.